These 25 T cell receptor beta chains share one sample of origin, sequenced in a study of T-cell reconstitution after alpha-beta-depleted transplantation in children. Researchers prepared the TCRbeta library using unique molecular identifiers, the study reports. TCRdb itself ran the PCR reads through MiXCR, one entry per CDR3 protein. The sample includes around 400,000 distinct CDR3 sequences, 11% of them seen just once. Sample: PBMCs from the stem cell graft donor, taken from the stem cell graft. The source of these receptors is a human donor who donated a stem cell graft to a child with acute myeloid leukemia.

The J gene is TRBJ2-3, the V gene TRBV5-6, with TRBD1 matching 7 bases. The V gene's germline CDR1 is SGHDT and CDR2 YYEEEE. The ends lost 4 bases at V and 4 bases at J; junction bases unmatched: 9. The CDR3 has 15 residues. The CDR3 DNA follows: TGTGCCAGCAGCACTCGACAGGGTGGCGCAGATACGCAGTATTTT. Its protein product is CASSTRQGGADTQYF.

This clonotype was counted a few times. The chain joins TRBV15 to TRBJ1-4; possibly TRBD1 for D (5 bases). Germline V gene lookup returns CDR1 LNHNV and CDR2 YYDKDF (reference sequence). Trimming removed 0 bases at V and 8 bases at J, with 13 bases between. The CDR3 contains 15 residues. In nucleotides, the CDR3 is TGTGCCACCAGCAGAGATAGGGGCTTCGGGGAAAAACTGTTTTTT. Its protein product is CATSRDRGFGEKLFF.

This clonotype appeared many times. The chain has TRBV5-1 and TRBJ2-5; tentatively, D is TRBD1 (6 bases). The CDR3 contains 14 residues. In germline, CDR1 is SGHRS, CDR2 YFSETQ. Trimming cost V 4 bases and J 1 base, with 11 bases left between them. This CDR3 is CASSPQGGQETQYF. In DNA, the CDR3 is TGCGCCAGCAGCCCACAAGGGGGCCAAGAGACCCAGTACTTC. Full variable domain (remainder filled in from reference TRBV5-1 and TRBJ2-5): KAGVTQTPRYLIKTRGQQVTLSCSPISGHRSVSWYQQTPGQGLQFLFEYFSETQRNKGNFPGRFSGRQFSNSRSEMNVSTLELGDSALYLCASSPQGGQETQYFGPGTRLLVL.

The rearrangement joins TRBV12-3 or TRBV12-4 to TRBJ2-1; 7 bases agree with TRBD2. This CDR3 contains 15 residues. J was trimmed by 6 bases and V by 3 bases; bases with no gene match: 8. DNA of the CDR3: TGTGCCAGCAGTTTTGGCTTCCCGGGAGGCAATGAGCAGTTCTTC. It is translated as CASSFGFPGGNEQFF.

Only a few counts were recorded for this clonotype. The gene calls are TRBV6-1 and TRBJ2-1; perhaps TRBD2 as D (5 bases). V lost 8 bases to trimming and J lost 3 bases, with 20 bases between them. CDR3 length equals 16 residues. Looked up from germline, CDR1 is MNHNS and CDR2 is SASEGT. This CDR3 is CASAQEEGRGYNEQFF. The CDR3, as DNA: TGTGCCAGCGCACAAGAAGAGGGCCGGGGCTACAATGAGCAGTTCTTC.

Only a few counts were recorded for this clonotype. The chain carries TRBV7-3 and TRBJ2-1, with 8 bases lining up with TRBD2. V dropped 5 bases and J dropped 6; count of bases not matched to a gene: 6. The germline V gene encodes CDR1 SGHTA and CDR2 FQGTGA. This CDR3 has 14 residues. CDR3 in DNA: TGTGCCAGCAGCCCTATAGCGGGGACCAATGAGCAGTTCTTC. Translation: CASSPIAGTNEQFF.

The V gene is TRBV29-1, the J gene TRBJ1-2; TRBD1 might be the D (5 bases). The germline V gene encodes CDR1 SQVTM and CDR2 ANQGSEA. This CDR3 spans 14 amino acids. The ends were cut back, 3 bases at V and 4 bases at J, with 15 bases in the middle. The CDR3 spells CSVEGQPAFYGYTF. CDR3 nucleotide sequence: TGCAGCGTTGAGGGGCAGCCGGCCTTCTATGGCTACACCTTC.

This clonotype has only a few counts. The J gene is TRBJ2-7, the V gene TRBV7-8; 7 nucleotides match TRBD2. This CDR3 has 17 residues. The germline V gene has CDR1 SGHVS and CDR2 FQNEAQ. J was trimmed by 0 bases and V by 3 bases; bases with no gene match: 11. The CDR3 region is CASSFLSGTISSYEQYV. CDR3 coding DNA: TGTGCCAGCAGCTTTTTATCTGGGACTATAAGCTCCTACGAGCAGTACGTC.

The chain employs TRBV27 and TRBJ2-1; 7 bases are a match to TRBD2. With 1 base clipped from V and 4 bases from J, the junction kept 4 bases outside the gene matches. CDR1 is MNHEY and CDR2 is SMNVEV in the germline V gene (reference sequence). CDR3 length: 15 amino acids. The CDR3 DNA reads TGTGCCAGCAGTTTATTGGGACTACATTACAATGAGCAGTTCTTC. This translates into CASSLLGLHYNEQFF.

This chain's CDR3 is CASSGRGTETQYF. In nucleotides, the CDR3 is TGTGCCAGCAGCGGGAGGGGTACAGAGACCCAGTACTTC. The chain carries TRBV7-2 and TRBJ2-5; 7 nucleotides agree with TRBD2. Germline V gene sequence: CDR1 SGHTA, CDR2 FQGNSA. Trimming removed 5 bases from V and 4 bases from J; junction bases left unmatched: 4. CDR3 length: 13 residues.

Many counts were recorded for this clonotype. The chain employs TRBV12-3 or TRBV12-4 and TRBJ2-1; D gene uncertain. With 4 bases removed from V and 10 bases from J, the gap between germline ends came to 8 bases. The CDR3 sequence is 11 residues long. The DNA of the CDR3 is TGTGCCAGCAGTTATATTGAGGAGCAGTTCTTC. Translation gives CASSYIEEQFF.

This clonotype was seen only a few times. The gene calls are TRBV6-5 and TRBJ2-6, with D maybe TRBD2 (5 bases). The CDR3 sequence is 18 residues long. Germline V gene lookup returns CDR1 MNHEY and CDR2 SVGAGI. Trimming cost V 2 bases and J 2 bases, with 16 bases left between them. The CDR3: CASSYGEPAFAGANVLTF. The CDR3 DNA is TGTGCCAGCAGTTACGGGGAGCCTGCCTTCGCTGGGGCCAACGTCCTGACTTTC.

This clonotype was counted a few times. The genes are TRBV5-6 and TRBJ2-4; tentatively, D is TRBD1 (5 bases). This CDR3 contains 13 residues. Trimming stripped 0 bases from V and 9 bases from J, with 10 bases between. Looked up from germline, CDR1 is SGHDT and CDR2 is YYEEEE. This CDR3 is CASSLGGRGIQYF. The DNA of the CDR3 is TGTGCCAGCAGCTTGGGGGGCCGAGGCATTCAGTACTTC. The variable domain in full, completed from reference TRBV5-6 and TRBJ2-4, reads DAGVTQSPTHLIKTRGQQVTLRCSPKSGHDTVSWYQQALGQGPQFIFQYYEEEERQRGNFPDRFSGHQFPNYSSELNVNALLLGDSALYLCASSLGGRGIQYFGAGTRLSVL.

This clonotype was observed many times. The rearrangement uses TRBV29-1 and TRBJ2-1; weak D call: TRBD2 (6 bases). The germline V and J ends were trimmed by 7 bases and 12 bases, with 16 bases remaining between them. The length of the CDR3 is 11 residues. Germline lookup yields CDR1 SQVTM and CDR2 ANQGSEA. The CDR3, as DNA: TGCAGCGGACCCCATGGGGGGATGCAGTTCTTC. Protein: CSGPHGGMQFF.

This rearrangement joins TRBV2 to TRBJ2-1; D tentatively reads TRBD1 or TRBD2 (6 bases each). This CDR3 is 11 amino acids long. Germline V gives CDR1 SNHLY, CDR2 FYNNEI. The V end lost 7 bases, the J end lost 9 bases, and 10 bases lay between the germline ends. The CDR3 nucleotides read TGTGCCAGCATTGGGGGGCGTGAGCAGTTCTTC. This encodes CASIGGREQFF. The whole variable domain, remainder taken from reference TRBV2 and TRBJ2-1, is EPEVTQTPSHQVTQMGQEVILRCVPISNHLYFYWYRQILGQKVEFLVSFYNNEISEKSEIFDDQFSVERPDGSNFTLKIRSTKLEDSAMYFCASIGGREQFFGPGTRLTVL.

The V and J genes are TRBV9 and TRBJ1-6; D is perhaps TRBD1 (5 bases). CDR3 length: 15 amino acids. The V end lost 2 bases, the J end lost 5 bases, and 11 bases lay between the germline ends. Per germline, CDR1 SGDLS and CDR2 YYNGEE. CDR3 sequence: CASSVTGQDNSPLHF. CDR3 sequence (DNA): TGTGCCAGCAGCGTTACGGGGCAGGATAATTCACCCCTCCACTTT. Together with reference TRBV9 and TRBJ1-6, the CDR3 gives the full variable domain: DSGVTQTPKHLITATGQRVTLRCSPRSGDLSVYWYQQSLDQGLQFLIQYYNGEERAKGNILERFSAQQFPDLHSELNLSSLELGDSALYFCASSVTGQDNSPLHFGNGTRLTVT.

The DNA of the CDR3 is TGTGCCAGCAGCTTACCCGCGGGAAGCTCGTACGAGCAGTACTTC. Protein: CASSLPAGSSYEQYF. This sequence joins TRBV7-2 and TRBJ2-7, with a weak D call TRBD2 (6 bases). Looked up from germline, CDR1 is SGHTA and CDR2 is FQGNSA. This CDR3 has 15 amino acids. The V end was cut by 2 bases, the J end by 4 bases, with 15 bases between. Full variable domain (missing parts from reference TRBV7-2 and TRBJ2-7): GAGVSQSPSNKVTEKGKDVELRCDPISGHTALYWYRQSLGQGLEFLIYFQGNSAPDKSGLPSDRFSAERTGGSVSTLTIQRTQQEDSAVYLCASSLPAGSSYEQYFGPGTRLTVT.

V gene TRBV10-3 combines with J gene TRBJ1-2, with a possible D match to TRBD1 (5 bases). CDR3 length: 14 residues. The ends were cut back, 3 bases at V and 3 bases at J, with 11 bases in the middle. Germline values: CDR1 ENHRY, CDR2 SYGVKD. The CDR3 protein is CAISEAGTYYGYTF. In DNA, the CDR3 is TGTGCCATCAGTGAAGCAGGGACCTACTATGGCTACACCTTC.

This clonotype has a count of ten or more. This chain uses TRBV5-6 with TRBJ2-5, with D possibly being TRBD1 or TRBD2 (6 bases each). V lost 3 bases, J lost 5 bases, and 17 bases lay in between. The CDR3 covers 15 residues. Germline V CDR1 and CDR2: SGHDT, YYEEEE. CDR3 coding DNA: TGTGCCAGCAGCTACGGGGTAGGGGGGACCGAGACCCAGTACTTC. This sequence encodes CASSYGVGGTETQYF.

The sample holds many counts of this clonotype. The CDR3 nucleotides are TGTGCCAGCAGCTTAATTGGGGACCAGCCCCAGCATTTT. Amino acids: CASSLIGDQPQHF. The J gene is TRBJ1-5, the V gene TRBV7-9; a weak D match, TRBD1 (5 bases). Trimming pared 2 bases from V and 7 bases from J, leaving 9 bases between. Per the germline V gene, CDR1 is SEHNR and CDR2 is FQNEAQ (reference sequence). The CDR3 loop spans 13 amino acids.

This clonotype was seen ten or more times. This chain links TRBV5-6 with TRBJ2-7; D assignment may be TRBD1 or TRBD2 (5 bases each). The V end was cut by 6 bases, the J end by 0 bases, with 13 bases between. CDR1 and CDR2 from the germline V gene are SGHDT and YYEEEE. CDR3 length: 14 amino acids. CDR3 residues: CASTRWGSSYEQYV. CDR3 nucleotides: TGTGCCAGCACCCGATGGGGGAGCTCCTACGAGCAGTACGTC.

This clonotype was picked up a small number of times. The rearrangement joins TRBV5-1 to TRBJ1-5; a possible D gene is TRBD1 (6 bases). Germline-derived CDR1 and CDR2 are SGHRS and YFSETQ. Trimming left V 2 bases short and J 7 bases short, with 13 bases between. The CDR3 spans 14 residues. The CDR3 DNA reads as TGCGCCAGCAGCTTCGAGGCGGGGGCCCAGCCCCAGCATTTT. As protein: CASSFEAGAQPQHF.

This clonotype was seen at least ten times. The CDR3 DNA reads TGTGCCAGCAGCTTAGTAGGGCAGAGCAATCAGCCCCAGCATTTT. Its translation is CASSLVGQSNQPQHF. V gene TRBV7-2 combines with J gene TRBJ1-5; D is ambiguous. Between the trimmed V and J ends, which lost 1 base and 1 base, there was a span of 8 bases. Germline loops: CDR1 SGHTA, CDR2 FQGNSA. This CDR3 is 15 amino acids long.

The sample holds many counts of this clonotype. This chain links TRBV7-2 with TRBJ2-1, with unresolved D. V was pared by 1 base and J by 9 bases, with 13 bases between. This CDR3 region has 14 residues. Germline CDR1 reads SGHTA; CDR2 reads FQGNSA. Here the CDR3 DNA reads TGTGCCAGCAGCTTAGTGTGGCAGGATTCTGAGCAGTTCTTC. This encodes CASSLVWQDSEQFF.

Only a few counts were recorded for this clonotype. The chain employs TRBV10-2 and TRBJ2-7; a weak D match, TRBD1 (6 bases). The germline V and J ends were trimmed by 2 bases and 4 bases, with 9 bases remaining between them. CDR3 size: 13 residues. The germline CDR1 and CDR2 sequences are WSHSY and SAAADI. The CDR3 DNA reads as TGCGCCAGCAGTGAGGACAGGCTATACGAGCAGTACGTC. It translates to CASSEDRLYEQYV.